Sequencing of this T cell receptor beta chain was carried out in a study of human T cells and chemical hapten exposure. Study as a whole: DPC (0.01%) was patch tested on the upper back and read at 6 days. Across samples, TCR yields varied, mostly owing to small differences in pooled library volumes. Whole-study results and caveats: Among expanded TCRs, significantly more large CDR3 similarity clusters formed than among controls.

This clonotype has only a few counts. What it binds is not known. Time point here: patch test 1, 2 weeks after DPC sensitization. As to treatment: therapeutic diphenylcyclopropenone sensitization with weekly scalp DPC. RNA extraction used unfractionated whole blood as the source of total RNA. How the authors handled the data: Samples ranged from about 23,224 to 690,600 TCRs, with a median of 95,638. TCRdb called the RACE reads again in MiXCR, with one record for every CDR3 protein. What appears here as the V and J calls and clone size reflects TCRdb's work, not the paper's. This sample has 40,000 to 50,000 distinct CDR3 sequences, with about 4% found just once. The V end lost 5 bases, the J end lost 5 bases, and 12 bases lay between the germline ends. The CDR3 spans 14 residues.

The sequence came from a man aged 50 to 59 with alopecia areata. Some clones in this sample may be carry-over from other donors' samples. The chain employs TRBV12-3 or TRBV12-4 and TRBJ1-4; maybe TRBD1 (5 bases). The sample here was whole blood, taken in connection with sensitization to the hapten diphenylcyclopropenone (DPC). The CDR3 region has the DNA TGTGCCAGCAGTGCTGGGACGGACAATGAAAAACTGTTTTTT. Protein sequence: CASSAGTDNEKLFF.